This T cell receptor beta chain was retrieved from a study of cytomegalovirus exposure and HLA in healthy donors. Germline V lookup: CDR1 SGHDT, CDR2 YYEEEE. This CDR3 region has 16 residues. V was clipped by 0 bases and J by 2 bases, with 14 bases between them. Findings and caveats of the study: An analysis that came later showed most CMV-associated TCR beta chains appearing HLA-restricted. HLA allele associations emerged for fewer than 20,000 TCR beta sequences in a later analysis, at 0.05 false discovery rate.

Concerning this clone itself: The antigen is unknown.

Use of 60 Vbeta and 13 Jbeta primers characterized the PCR. Generated by immunoSEQ multiplex PCR, the TCRdb table keeps only in-frame clones and is missing some. The profile shows 100,000 to 120,000 clones, 65% to 80% of them singletons. The chain links TRBV5-6 to TRBJ2-5; D may be TRBD2 (5 bases). The clonotype comes from a man between 25 and 39 years old in good health and CMV-seropositive. The sample was PBMCs. Written as DNA, the CDR3 is TGTGCCAGCAGCTTGGATGTGGGGAGTGGACAAGAGACCCAGTACTTC. This sequence encodes CASSLDVGSGQETQYF.